This passage covers 25 T cell receptor beta chains from one sample sequenced in a study of vaccination and CD4 T cells after COVID-19. Their antigens remain unidentified. The assay that was used to sequence DNA from cultured CD4+ T cells was the Oncomine TCR Beta short-read assay. TCRdb ran MiXCR on the PCR reads and lists one entry per CDR3 protein. This sample has about 14,000 distinct CDR3 sequences, with approximately 49% found just once. Specified treatment: approximately 9-day PBMC culture with coronavirus spike peptide pools or control peptides (ViraFEST assay). The source was CD4+ T cells from blood, cultured in vitro, collected before SARS-CoV-2 vaccination. Source of these receptors: a human donor who had recovered from COVID-19.

The chain joins TRBV7-3 to TRBJ1-1; tentatively, D is TRBD1 (6 bases). Germline V lookup: CDR1 SGHTA, CDR2 FQGTGA. Trimming cost V 3 bases and J 8 bases, with 10 bases left between them. The CDR3 has 12 residues. Here the CDR3 reads CASSFGRGEAFF. The CDR3 nucleotides are TGTGCCAGCAGCTTCGGTAGGGGGGAAGCTTTCTTT.

The V and J genes are TRBV30 and TRBJ2-5; D not certain. V shed 0 bases and J shed 5 bases, with 10 bases lying between them. Per the germline V gene, CDR1 is GTSNPN and CDR2 is SVGIG (reference sequence). The CDR3 runs to 13 residues. This chain's CDR3 is CAWSVVGSETQYF. The CDR3 region has the DNA TGTGCCTGGAGTGTCGTGGGTTCCGAGACCCAGTACTTC.

As concerns this clonotype: One junction end disagrees with the germline gene, perhaps due to a read error. The DNA of the CDR3 is TGTGCCAGTAGTACTACCATAGCGGGAAGCCAAGAGGCCCAGTACTTC. Translation: CASSTTIAGSQEAQYF. This chain uses TRBV19 with TRBJ2-5; TRBD2 agrees at 8 bases. Germline CDR1 LNHDA, CDR2 SQIVND (reference sequence). This CDR3 is 16 amino acids long.

The chain combines TRBV10-3 with TRBJ1-2; TRBD1 matches at 7 bases. The germline V gene has CDR1 ENHRY and CDR2 SYGVKD. CDR3 length: 16 residues. V trimming: 3 bases; J trimming: 2 bases; junction bases outside the gene matches: 9. CDR3: CAISEPHRGGNYGYTF. CDR3 in DNA: TGTGCCATCAGTGAACCCCACAGGGGTGGGAACTATGGCTACACCTTC.

The chain carries TRBV7-2 and TRBJ2-3; TRBD1 matches 8 bases. This CDR3 contains 16 residues. V was clipped by 6 bases and J by 0 bases; unmatched bases: 8. CDR1 SGHTA and CDR2 FQGNSA come from the germline V gene. CDR3 amino acids: CASSRRTGTSTDTQYF. DNA of the CDR3: TGTGCCAGCAGTCGTCGGACAGGGACTAGCACAGATACGCAGTATTTT.

This clonotype was picked up a small number of times. The V gene is TRBV5-4, the J gene TRBJ1-2; possibly TRBD1 for D (6 bases). The CDR3 runs 17 residues. Trimming removed 4 bases at V and 4 bases at J, with 23 bases between. CDR1 SGHNT and CDR2 YYREEE come from the germline V gene (reference sequence). The CDR3 DNA is TGTGCCAGCAGCAACGGCGGGGGCATAATTCTAGGCTATGGCTACACCTTC. It codes for CASSNGGGIILGYGYTF.

The CDR3 protein is CASSLSGGTGEETQYF. CDR3 sequence (DNA): TGTGCCAGCAGTTTAAGCGGCGGGACGGGGGAAGAGACCCAGTACTTC. V is TRBV27 and J is TRBJ2-5; D is perhaps TRBD2 (6 bases). The CDR3 totals 16 residues. Between the trimmed V and J ends, which lost 2 bases and 3 bases, there was a span of 16 bases. Germline assignment: CDR1 MNHEY and CDR2 SMNVEV (reference sequence).

The J gene is TRBJ1-1, the V gene TRBV5-4, with D maybe TRBD1 (5 bases). Between the trimmed V and J ends, which lost 7 bases and 0 bases, there was a span of 10 bases. Germline assignment: CDR1 SGHNT and CDR2 YYREEE (reference sequence). This CDR3 contains 13 residues. The CDR3 loop is CASGTAMNTEAFF. The CDR3 nucleotides are TGTGCCAGCGGGACGGCTATGAACACTGAAGCTTTCTTT.

This clonotype was observed a single time. This chain joins TRBV19 and TRBJ2-5, with 7 bases that match TRBD1. This CDR3 has 13 residues. Germline values: CDR1 LNHDA, CDR2 SQIVND (reference sequence). The ends lost 10 bases at V and 5 bases at J; junction bases unmatched: 10. This chain's CDR3 is CATSVQGQETQYF. In DNA, the CDR3 is TGTGCCACTTCGGTACAGGGACAGGAGACCCAGTACTTC.

The V call is TRBV2, the J call TRBJ1-1; D unclear. CDR3 length: 11 residues. V lost 3 bases, J lost 9 bases, and 8 bases lay in between. The germline CDR1 and CDR2 sequences are SNHLY and FYNNEI. This CDR3 reads CASSEGQKAFF. The CDR3 DNA is TGTGCCAGCAGTGAGGGTCAGAAAGCTTTCTTT.

This rearrangement joins TRBV7-3 to TRBJ1-1; TRBD1 is a possible D gene (5 bases). The CDR3 runs 13 residues. Trimming removed 8 bases from V and 0 bases from J, with 10 bases in between. Germline V gives CDR1 SGHTA, CDR2 FQGTGA. The CDR3 DNA sequence: TGTGCCAGCCGTGGGGACCTGAACACTGAAGCTTTCTTT. Its protein product is CASRGDLNTEAFF.

The rearrangement links TRBV15 to TRBJ2-1; the match to TRBD2 covers 10 bases. The length of the CDR3 is 15 residues. Germline-derived CDR1 and CDR2 are LNHNV and YYDKDF (reference sequence). Trimming removed 3 bases from V and 8 bases from J; junction bases left unmatched: 7. This CDR3 is CATSRGSGRDDEQFF. CDR3 DNA: TGTGCCACCAGCAGGGGAAGCGGGAGGGATGATGAGCAGTTCTTC.

Only a few counts were recorded for this clonotype. The chain carries TRBV6-5 and TRBJ1-3; D might be TRBD1 (5 bases). The V gene lost 0 bases and the J gene lost 2 bases, with 8 bases spanning the gap. Germline loops: CDR1 MNHEY, CDR2 SVGAGI. This CDR3 region has 15 residues. The CDR3 loop is CASSYSGGAGNTIYF. The CDR3, as DNA: TGTGCCAGCAGTTACTCTGGGGGGGCTGGAAACACCATATATTTT.

The chain couples TRBV20-1 to TRBJ2-1; weak D call: TRBD2 (6 bases). V was cut by 1 base and J by 2 bases, with 12 bases left in between. From germline, CDR1 is DFQATT and CDR2 SNEGSKA (reference sequence). The CDR3 spans 15 residues. CDR3 nucleotides: TGCAGTGCTAGAGCCCGGCGGGGCACCTACAATGAGCAGTTCTTC. It specifies CSARARRGTYNEQFF.

This clonotype has just one count. The chain uses TRBV12-3 or TRBV12-4 and TRBJ1-1, with D uncertain. Deletions cut 2 bases from V and 8 bases from J, with 6 bases between. This CDR3 spans 11 amino acids. The CDR3 DNA reads TGTGCCAGCAGTTTACTGGGGGAAGCTTTCTTT. This gives the protein CASSLLGEAFF.

This clonotype was counted between two and nine times. The chain employs TRBV30 and TRBJ2-5; 7 nucleotides agree with TRBD2. V shed 4 bases, J shed 4 bases, and the junction held 6 bases outside the gene matches. The CDR3 contains 13 residues. Germline V gene sequence: CDR1 GTSNPN, CDR2 SVGIG (reference sequence). CDR3 nucleotides: TGTGCCTGGAAACGGGGCGGGGGAGAGACCCAGTACTTC. It specifies CAWKRGGGETQYF. Full variable domain (outside the CDR3, taken from reference TRBV30 and TRBJ2-5): SQTIHQWPATLVQPVGSPLSLECTVEGTSNPNLYWYRQAAGRGLQLLFYSVGIGQISSEVPQNLSASRPQDRQFILSSKKLLLSDSGFYLCAWKRGGGETQYFGPGTRLLVL.

The chain carries TRBV6-1 and TRBJ1-1, with D perhaps TRBD1 (6 bases). This CDR3 comprises 15 residues. Between the trimmed V and J ends, which lost 7 bases and 4 bases, there was a span of 19 bases. In germline, CDR1 is MNHNS, CDR2 SASEGT. Written as DNA, the CDR3 is TGTGCCAGCACACTAGGGGGGGCCCTGGGCACTGAAGCTTTCTTT. Encoded protein: CASTLGGALGTEAFF.

The chain combines TRBV19 with TRBJ1-2; TRBD1 might be the D (6 bases). CDR3 length: 15 residues. From germline, CDR1 is LNHDA and CDR2 SQIVND (reference sequence). Trimming took 3 bases from V and 2 from J, leaving 13 bases between them. CDR3 in amino acids: CASSIYSDSNYGYTF. As DNA, the CDR3 is TGTGCCAGTAGTATCTATTCGGACAGCAACTATGGCTACACCTTC.

This clonotype came up a few times. The V call is TRBV6-5, the J call TRBJ1-5; D ambiguous. V was clipped by 3 bases and J by 4 bases, with 10 bases between them. CDR3 size: 14 residues. Germline CDR1 reads MNHEY; CDR2 reads SVGAGI. Here the CDR3 reads CASSYGRNNQPQHF. As DNA, the CDR3 is TGTGCCAGCAGTTATGGACGGAATAATCAGCCCCAGCATTTT.

V is TRBV5-6 and J is TRBJ2-7; D uncertain. Germline V gene data show CDR1 as SGHDT and CDR2 as YYEEEE. The CDR3 runs to 14 residues. Deletions cut 5 bases from V and 4 bases from J, with 16 bases between. The CDR3, as DNA: TGTGCCAGCAGTTCTACACCCCTTGGTTACGAGCAGTACTTC. Translation: CASSSTPLGYEQYF.

This clonotype showed up just once. The chain uses TRBV5-4 and TRBJ1-2, with 8 nucleotides matching TRBD1. V dropped 2 bases and J dropped 0; count of bases not matched to a gene: 9. Germline CDR1 is SGHNT and CDR2 is YYREEE (reference sequence). CDR3 length: 17 residues. The chain's CDR3 is CASSFSGTGPSNYGYTF. CDR3 DNA: TGTGCCAGCAGCTTCTCCGGGACAGGACCCTCTAACTATGGCTACACCTTC.

In the case of this clonotype: Lacking the conserved final phenylalanine or tryptophan, this CDR3 likely reflects a read error. In nucleotides, the CDR3 is TGTGCCAGCCGAGCAGGGAAAGGCTACACCCTC. It codes for CASRAGKGYTL. This chain uses TRBV2 with TRBJ1-2; D is perhaps TRBD1 (5 bases). CDR1 SNHLY and CDR2 FYNNEI come from the germline V gene. This CDR3 has 11 amino acids. The V end was cut by 8 bases, the J end by 8 bases, with 12 bases between.

The V call is TRBV7-9, the J call TRBJ2-3; D is ambiguous. Trimming cost V 5 bases and J 8 bases, with 8 bases left between them. The CDR3 has 11 residues. Germline CDR1 is SEHNR and CDR2 is FQNEAQ (reference sequence). DNA of the CDR3: TGTGCCAGCAGCCCTAGTTCTACGCAGTATTTT. Amino acids: CASSPSSTQYF.

In its sample, this clonotype was seen a few times. The genes are TRBV5-4 and TRBJ2-5, with D possibly TRBD1 on 6 matching bases. The CDR3 extends over 15 amino acids. The V and J ends lost 4 bases and 1 base respectively, with 14 bases between them. Germline CDR1 reads SGHNT; CDR2 reads YYREEE (reference sequence). The DNA for the CDR3 is TGTGCCAGCAGCCAAATACAGGGTGGCCAAGAGACCCAGTACTTC. Amino acid sequence: CASSQIQGGQETQYF. Full variable domain (rest looked up from reference TRBV5-4 and TRBJ2-5): ETGVTQSPTHLIKTRGQQVTLRCSSQSGHNTVSWYQQALGQGPQFIFQYYREEENGRGNFPPRFSGLQFPNYSSELNVNALELDDSALYLCASSQIQGGQETQYFGPGTRLLVL.

J is TRBJ1-1 and V is TRBV20-1, with 8 bases lining up with TRBD1. The CDR3 consists of 14 residues. The ends lost 6 bases at V and 2 bases at J; junction bases unmatched: 8. Per germline, CDR1 DFQATT and CDR2 SNEGSKA (reference sequence). In DNA, the CDR3 is TGCAGTGCGGCCAGAGGACAGGGTAACACTGAAGCTTTCTTT. This gives the protein CSAARGQGNTEAFF.